This entry concerns a single T cell receptor (beta chain). V shed 5 bases and J shed 5 bases, with 9 bases lying between them. This CDR3 has 13 amino acids. Germline V gives CDR1 MNHNS, CDR2 SASEGT. These data belong to a study of OX40 agonist ivuxolimab in advanced cancers. The data were produced by immunoSEQ multiplex PCR, yet TCRdb's version contains in-frame clones alone and is incomplete. This table holds tens of thousands of clones, about 88% found once. Sequencing used CD4+ or CD8+ T cells sorted from blood, obtained in a trial of the OX40 agonist ivuxolimab. The clonotype originates from an adult with an advanced solid tumor such as melanoma, head and neck, liver or kidney cancer. The V and J genes are TRBV6-1 and TRBJ1-4; no firm D call. The CDR3 DNA follows: TGTGCCAGCAGTTCCTGGTGGAATGAAAAACTGTTTTTT. This gives the protein CASSSWWNEKLFF.